A single T cell receptor beta chain is shown here with its context. These data come from a study of T cell responses to AZD1222 COVID-19 vaccine. There are 15 residues in the CDR3. Trimming removed 3 bases from V and 5 bases from J; junction bases left unmatched: 6. CDR1 SGHRS and CDR2 YFSETQ come from the germline V gene. Repertoires were generated with immunoSEQ multiplex PCR, while TCRdb's copy carries only in-frame clones and drops some. The table records roughly 65,000 clones, around four fifths of them present only once. This chain links TRBV5-1 with TRBJ2-2; 8 bases are a match to TRBD1. The sequence was obtained from an adult who received the AZD1222 COVID-19 vaccine. The sample consisted of peripheral blood, taken 28 days after the second AZD1222 dose. The CDR3 is CASSSGQGGTGELFF. CDR3 nucleotide sequence: TGCGCCAGCAGCTCCGGACAGGGAGGAACCGGGGAGCTGTTTTTT.